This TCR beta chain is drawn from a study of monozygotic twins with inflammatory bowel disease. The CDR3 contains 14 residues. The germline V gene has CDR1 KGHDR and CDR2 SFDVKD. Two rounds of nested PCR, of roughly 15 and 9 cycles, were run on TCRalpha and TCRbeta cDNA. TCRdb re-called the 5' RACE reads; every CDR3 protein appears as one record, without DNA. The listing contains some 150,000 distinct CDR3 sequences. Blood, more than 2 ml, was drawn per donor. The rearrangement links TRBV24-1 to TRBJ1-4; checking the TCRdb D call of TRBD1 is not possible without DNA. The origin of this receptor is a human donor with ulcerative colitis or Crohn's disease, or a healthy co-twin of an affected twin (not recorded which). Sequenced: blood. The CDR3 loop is CATSDPDRYEKLFF.